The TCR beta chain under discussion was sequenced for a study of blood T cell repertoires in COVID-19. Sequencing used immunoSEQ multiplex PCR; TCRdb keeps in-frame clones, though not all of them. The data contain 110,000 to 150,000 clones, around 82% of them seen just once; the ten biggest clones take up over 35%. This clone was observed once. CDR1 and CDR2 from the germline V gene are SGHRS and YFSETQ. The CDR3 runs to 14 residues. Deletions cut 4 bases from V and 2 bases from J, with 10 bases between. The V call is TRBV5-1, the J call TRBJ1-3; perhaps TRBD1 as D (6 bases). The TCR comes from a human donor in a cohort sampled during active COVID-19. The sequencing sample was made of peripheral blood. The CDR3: CASSPYRAGNTIYF. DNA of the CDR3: TGCGCCAGCAGCCCATACAGGGCTGGAAACACCATATATTTT.